The 29 T cell receptor beta chains below come from one sample, sequenced in a study of shared clonotypes between healthy human individuals (dated by TCRdb to 2019 to 2021). Library method: the immunoSEQ multiplex PCR assay. TCRdb provides this immuneACCESS table in a form limited to in-frame rearrangements. Some clones are lacking; in checked studies, under half of them reflect an unresolved V gene, and why the rest are absent is not known. This sample lists about 2.3 million clones; just over 90% were detected once. The top ten constitute about 0.39% of the sample. The sample was naive CD4+ T cells from PBMCs. The meaning of the sample's cell subset or site label: CD45RA+ positively selected. The source is a man aged 18 to 30 in good health. Some clones in this sample may be carry-over from other donors' samples.

V usage is TRBV5-4 and J usage is TRBJ2-1; 10 bases fit TRBD2. The CDR3 contains 15 residues. Per germline, CDR1 SGHNT and CDR2 YYREEE (reference sequence). The V segment lost 0 bases and the J segment 8 bases; nucleotides outside the gene matches: 5. The CDR3 is CASSLDSGRAYEQFF. In nucleotides, the CDR3 is TGTGCCAGCAGCTTGGACAGCGGGAGGGCCTATGAGCAGTTCTTC.

The chain is built from TRBV7-8 and TRBJ2-7; TRBD2 agrees at 7 bases. J lost 2 bases, V lost 1 base, and 5 bases had no gene match. From germline, CDR1 is SGHVS and CDR2 FQNEAQ. CDR3 length: 15 residues. The CDR3 protein is CASSLERTRAYEQYF. In nucleotides, the CDR3 is TGTGCCAGCAGCTTAGAGCGGACTAGGGCCTACGAGCAGTACTTC. The whole variable domain, filled in from reference TRBV7-8 and TRBJ2-7, reads GAGVSQSPRYKVAKRGQDVALRCDPISGHVSLFWYQQALGQGPEFLTYFQNEAQLDKSGLPSDRFFAERPEGSVSTLKIQRTQQEDSAVYLCASSLERTRAYEQYFGPGTRLTVT.

The CDR3, as DNA: TGCGCCAGCAGCCAAGGACGGGGGTTACGGGTCGAGCAGTACTTC. The encoded protein is CASSQGRGLRVEQYF. This chain uses TRBV5-1 with TRBJ2-7; D may be TRBD2 (6 bases). V lost 4 bases and J 6 bases, leaving 20 bases between the germline ends. Germline V gene data show CDR1 as SGHRS and CDR2 as YFSETQ. The CDR3 loop spans 15 amino acids.

V is TRBV6-1 and J is TRBJ2-1; TRBD1 matches 10 bases. Germline values: CDR1 MNHNS, CDR2 SASEGT. The V and J ends lost 3 bases and 12 bases, in that order; junction bases with no gene match: 2. This CDR3 comprises 12 residues. CDR3 sequence (DNA): TGTGCCAGCAGTGACAGGACAGGGGGGCAGTTCTTC. Its translation: CASSDRTGGQFF.

The chain couples TRBV7-2 to TRBJ2-7; 7 bases match TRBD1. Germline CDR1 and CDR2: SGHTA and FQGNSA. The CDR3 has 13 amino acids. Unmatched junction bases numbered 5, after V lost 4 bases and J lost 5 bases. The CDR3 loop reads CASSSGQNNEQYF. CDR3 in DNA: TGTGCCAGCAGCTCGGGACAGAATAACGAGCAGTACTTC.

This chain connects TRBV7-9 to TRBJ1-1; TRBD1 matches at 7 bases. Trimming took 5 bases from V and 1 from J; bases not matched to a gene: 10. Germline lookup yields CDR1 SEHNR and CDR2 FQNEAQ (reference sequence). CDR3 length equals 16 residues. The CDR3 coding sequence is TGTGCCAGCAGCCTCTGGACAGGTGTCCCGAACACTGAAGCTTTCTTT. Its translation is CASSLWTGVPNTEAFF.

CDR3 loop: CAGSGNTNEKLFF. The DNA of the CDR3 is TGTGCCGGATCAGGGAACACTAATGAAAAACTGTTTTTT. The V call is TRBV6-1, the J call TRBJ1-4; possible D gene TRBD1, 5 bases. CDR3 length: 13 amino acids. The germline CDR1 and CDR2 sequences are MNHNS and SASEGT. The V and J ends lost 11 bases and 2 bases respectively, with 12 bases between them.

This clone turned up a few times. Other DNA sequences in the same sample also yield this CDR3. The chain has TRBV6-5 and TRBJ2-2, with TRBD1 matching over 7 bases. After removal of 6 bases from V and 5 bases from J, the junction contained 9 bases not matched to a gene. The CDR3 extends over 15 amino acids. CDR1 and CDR2 from the germline V gene are MNHEY and SVGAGI. The chain's CDR3 is CASSPDRVRTGELFF. As DNA, the CDR3 is TGTGCCAGCAGCCCCGACAGGGTGCGGACCGGGGAGCTGTTTTTT.

This chain joins TRBV21-1 and TRBJ1-1. TRBV21-1 is noted as a pseudogene. The length of the CDR3 is 17 residues. CDR3 sequence: CASLRNLPKIPGSEAFF. Written as DNA, the CDR3 is TGTGCCAGCTTAAGAAACCTACCTAAAATACCCGGATCTGAAGCTTTCTTT.

This rearrangement joins TRBV7-9 to TRBJ2-5, with unresolved D. Germline V lookup: CDR1 SEHNR, CDR2 FQNEAQ (reference sequence). The CDR3 runs to 12 residues. V lost 7 bases and J lost 5, with 11 bases in between. CDR3 in DNA: TGTGCCAGCACCCCGGTGGGGGAGACCCAGTACTTC. Translated, it gives CASTPVGETQYF.

This clone came up once. J is TRBJ2-3 and V is TRBV28, with D maybe TRBD1 (8 bases). Trimming pared 6 bases from V and 5 bases from J, leaving 18 bases between. The CDR3 covers 15 residues. The germline V gene has CDR1 MDHEN and CDR2 SYDVKM. The CDR3 DNA reads TGTGCCAGCAGCTCCACAGGGGGGGTCGGAGATACGCAGTATTTT. This encodes CASSSTGGVGDTQYF.

V gene TRBV7-9 combines with J gene TRBJ2-2; 11 bases match TRBD2. Germline assignment: CDR1 SEHNR and CDR2 FQNEAQ (reference sequence). Trimming cost V 5 bases and J 0 bases; bases outside gene matches: 5. The CDR3 is 17 residues long. CDR3 loop: CASSKLAGDTNTGELFF. As DNA, the CDR3 is TGTGCCAGCAGCAAACTAGCGGGAGACACGAACACCGGGGAGCTGTTTTTT.

The V call is TRBV7-9, the J call TRBJ1-3; D remains unclear. This CDR3 is built from 14 residues. CDR1 is SEHNR and CDR2 is FQNEAQ in the germline V gene (reference sequence). V lost 2 bases and J 2 bases, leaving 7 bases between the germline ends. This CDR3 reads CASSLRAAGNTIYF. The CDR3 DNA reads as TGTGCCAGCAGCTTAAGGGCGGCTGGAAACACCATATATTTT.

The CDR3 spells CASSSQGSYGYTF. The CDR3 bases are TGTGCCAGCAGCTCACAGGGGAGTTATGGCTACACCTTC. The chain is built from TRBV7-9 and TRBJ1-2; 7 nucleotides agree with TRBD1. Unmatched junction bases numbered 4, after V lost 4 bases and J lost 5 bases. The CDR3 contains 13 residues. The germline V gene encodes CDR1 SEHNR and CDR2 FQNEAQ (reference sequence).

This clone showed up just a few times. The rearrangement links TRBV30 to TRBJ1-6; perhaps TRBD1 as D (6 bases). Trimming removed 0 bases from V and 3 bases from J, with 9 bases in between. Germline V gene sequence: CDR1 GTSNPN, CDR2 SVGIG (reference sequence). The CDR3 totals 15 residues. CDR3 nucleotide sequence: TGTGCCTGGAGTGTAGTACAGGGCTATAATTCACCCCTCCACTTT. It codes for CAWSVVQGYNSPLHF.

The table lists this clone with a count of one. This chain joins TRBV5-4 and TRBJ2-1; D is perhaps TRBD2 (5 bases). The germline V gene has CDR1 SGHNT and CDR2 YYREEE (reference sequence). The CDR3 sequence is 16 residues long. Between the trimmed V and J ends, which lost 4 bases and 2 bases, there was a span of 16 bases. CDR3 loop: CASSAVNPGTYNEQFF. CDR3 sequence (DNA): TGTGCCAGCAGCGCTGTTAATCCCGGGACCTACAATGAGCAGTTCTTC.

The V gene is TRBV2, the J gene TRBJ2-3, with 11 bases identical to TRBD2. The germline V gene encodes CDR1 SNHLY and CDR2 FYNNEI. V dropped 4 bases and J dropped 5; count of bases not matched to a gene: 5. CDR3 length: 15 residues. The CDR3 reads CASSGGSGRGDTQYF. Written as DNA, the CDR3 is TGTGCCAGCAGTGGAGGTAGCGGGAGGGGAGATACGCAGTATTTT.

This chain connects TRBV11-2 to TRBJ2-1; D not resolved. The CDR3 is made up of 14 amino acids. The germline V and J ends were trimmed by 4 bases and 10 bases, with 17 bases remaining between them. Germline CDR1 SGHAT, CDR2 FQNNGV. The CDR3 here is CASSSQVGSAEQFF. CDR3 sequence (DNA): TGTGCCAGCAGCTCTCAAGTGGGGTCGGCGGAGCAGTTCTTC.

This clone was seen only once. This chain links TRBV5-6 with TRBJ2-3; D is unresolved. V was clipped by 3 bases and J by 7 bases, with 18 bases between them. The CDR3 totals 15 residues. Per germline, CDR1 SGHDT and CDR2 YYEEEE. The CDR3 DNA follows: TGTGCCAGCAGCTCCCGACACCGCAGTGGAAATACGCAGTATTTT. It encodes CASSSRHRSGNTQYF.

The V gene is TRBV11-2, the J gene TRBJ2-3; tentatively, D is TRBD1 (6 bases). Germline assignment: CDR1 SGHAT and CDR2 FQNNGV. The length of the CDR3 is 16 residues. Trimming shortened V by 5 bases and J by 1 base, and 16 bases separated the two germline ends. The CDR3 DNA reads TGTGCCAGCAGCCTTAGACTGGCAGGGGGCACAGATACGCAGTATTTT. Amino acid sequence: CASSLRLAGGTDTQYF. The full variable domain, in which reference TRBV11-2 and TRBJ2-3 provide the parts outside the CDR3, is EAGVAQSPRYKIIEKRQSVAFWCNPISGHATLYWYQQILGQGPKLLIQFQNNGVVDDSQLPKDRFSAERLKGVDSTLKIQPAKLEDSAVYLCASSLRLAGGTDTQYFGPGTRLTVL.

This clone has just one count. The rearrangement joins TRBV6-4 to TRBJ1-1; no reliable D call. Germline-derived CDR1 and CDR2 are MRHNA and SNTAGT. The CDR3 consists of 12 residues. The germline V and J ends were trimmed by 6 bases and 7 bases, with 12 bases remaining between them. CDR3 sequence (DNA): TGTGCCAGCAGCCACGGTCCCAATGAAGCTTTCTTT. Its protein product is CASSHGPNEAFF.

The chain recombines TRBV7-8 with TRBJ2-3; D is undetermined. The CDR3 totals 17 residues. Looked up from germline, CDR1 is SGHVS and CDR2 is FQNEAQ. Deletions cut 0 bases from V and 0 bases from J, with 13 bases between. The CDR3 loop reads CASSLAPLAQSTDTQYF. The CDR3 DNA is TGTGCCAGCAGCTTAGCGCCTTTGGCCCAAAGCACAGATACGCAGTATTTT. Full variable domain (missing parts from reference TRBV7-8 and TRBJ2-3): GAGVSQSPRYKVAKRGQDVALRCDPISGHVSLFWYQQALGQGPEFLTYFQNEAQLDKSGLPSDRFFAERPEGSVSTLKIQRTQQEDSAVYLCASSLAPLAQSTDTQYFGPGTRLTVL.

The gene calls are TRBV18 and TRBJ2-1; D possibly corresponds to TRBD2 (6 bases). With 3 bases removed from V and 7 bases from J, the gap between germline ends came to 22 bases. The CDR3 spans 17 residues. CDR1 and CDR2 from the germline V gene are KGHSH and LQKENI. The CDR3 reads CASSPSSGYTSGNEQFF. The CDR3 region has the DNA TGTGCCAGCTCACCGTCGAGCGGGTATACCAGTGGGAATGAGCAGTTCTTC.

This rearrangement joins TRBV28 to TRBJ2-2; TRBD1 aligns across 9 bases. The CDR3 runs to 14 residues. Germline CDR1 reads MDHEN; CDR2 reads SYDVKM. V shed 4 bases and J 6 bases; nucleotides not matched to a gene: 3. CDR3 DNA sequence: TGTGCCAGCAGTTCTGGACAGGGGCCCGGGGAGCTGTTTTTT. Translating it yields CASSSGQGPGELFF.

CDR3 loop: CAIRATNEKLFF. The CDR3 DNA is TGTGCCATCCGTGCAACTAATGAAAAACTGTTTTTT. The chain carries TRBV10-3 and TRBJ1-4, with D hard to call. CDR1 ENHRY and CDR2 SYGVKD come from the germline V gene. The V and J ends lost 8 bases and 0 bases respectively, with 4 bases between them. The CDR3 has 12 residues.

This chain uses TRBV19 with TRBJ2-7; D gene unclear. The ends were cut back, 5 bases at V and 7 bases at J, with 12 bases in the middle. The CDR3 totals 12 residues. Germline V gives CDR1 LNHDA, CDR2 SQIVND (reference sequence). CDR3 sequence reads: CASSLGPGEQYF. CDR3 nucleotides: TGTGCCAGTAGTCTTGGACCCGGGGAGCAGTACTTC.

This chain uses TRBV18 with TRBJ2-7; D call uncertain. This CDR3 comprises 15 residues. Trimming stripped 1 base from V and 5 bases from J, with 15 bases between. Germline loops: CDR1 KGHSH, CDR2 LQKENI. The CDR3 spells CASSPLGDVVDEQYF. The CDR3 nucleotides read TGTGCCAGCTCACCACTAGGAGACGTGGTAGACGAGCAGTACTTC. The full variable domain, in which reference TRBV18 and TRBJ2-7 provide the parts outside the CDR3, is NAGVMQNPRHLVRRRGQEARLRCSPMKGHSHVYWYRQLPEEGLKFMVYLQKENIIDESGMPKERFSAEFPKEGPSILRIQQVVRGDSAAYFCASSPLGDVVDEQYFGPGTRLTVT.

The rearrangement uses TRBV10-1 and TRBJ2-7; D could derive from TRBD1 or TRBD2 (5 bases each). CDR1 is WNHNN, CDR2 SYGVQD, per germline (reference sequence). Trimming took off 2 bases at V and 11 bases at J, with 10 bases between the two ends. CDR3 length: 11 residues. This chain's CDR3 is CASSEMGVKYF. CDR3 DNA sequence: TGCGCCAGCAGTGAGATGGGGGTAAAGTACTTC.

This sequence joins TRBV7-2 and TRBJ1-1, with D hard to call. Trimming removed 2 bases at V and 1 base at J, with 5 bases between. Germline loops: CDR1 SGHTA, CDR2 FQGNSA. The CDR3 covers 13 residues. The CDR3 nucleotides are TGTGCCAGCAGCTTATGGCAGAACACTGAAGCTTTCTTT. Translated: CASSLWQNTEAFF.